This T cell receptor (beta chain) originates from a study of cytomegalovirus exposure and HLA in healthy donors. Study observations and caveats: With DRB1 most and HLA-C fewest, TCR association rates differed between HLA loci in a later analysis.

In germline, CDR1 is SGHDT, CDR2 YYEEEE. CDR3 length: 13 amino acids. The study ran its PCR with 60 Vbeta and 13 Jbeta primers. Using immunoSEQ multiplex PCR, the repertoire was profiled, and TCRdb retains in-frame clones only, with some absent. The table has around 140,000 clones, over 70% seen once. Donors consisted of healthy bone marrow donors. This clone was recorded once. As yet, its antigen is unknown. A junction end diverges from the germline sequence, so it may reflect a read error. This specimen includes other DNA sequences encoding the same CDR3. The sequence was collected from a woman in her thirties or forties in good health and CMV-seronegative. Input material: PBMCs. The chain has TRBV5-6 and TRBJ1-2; 9 positions agree with TRBD1. The CDR3 DNA is TGCGCCAGCAGCCCGGGACAGGGATTTGGCTACACCTTC. Protein product: CASSPGQGFGYTF. The full variable domain, its missing parts supplied by reference TRBV5-6 and TRBJ1-2, is DAGVTQSPTHLIKTRGQQVTLRCSPKSGHDTVSWYQQALGQGPQFIFQYYEEEERQRGNFPDRFSGHQFPNYSSELNVNALLLGDSALYLCASSPGQGFGYTFGSGTRLTVV.